Listed below are T cell receptor beta chains from one sample, sequenced in a study of T cell repertoires in ileal Crohn's disease. Clones were sequenced by immunoSEQ multiplex PCR, and TCRdb holds only the in-frame ones, with some missing. Of 13,000 to 15,000 clones in the sample, about 85% are singletons; the top ten hold roughly 3.9%. Material: ileal tissue. The origin of the receptors is an adult with Crohn's disease. CDR3s include the opening cysteine and the closing phenylalanine or tryptophan. A D gene is named only where the DNA matches it firmly. Size is omitted from some rows. Given values are once, few, many or a class for expanded clones.

CDR3 protein,CDR3 DNA,D gene,J gene,V gene,clone size
CASSAGQTVETQYF,TGCGCCAGCAGCGCCGGCCAGACTGTGGAGACCCAGTACTTC,NA,TRBJ2-5,TRBV5-1,NA
CASSPEALAGRDTQYF,TGTGCCAGCAGCCCCGAGGCACTAGCGGGACGGGATACGCAGTATTTT,TRBD2,TRBJ2-3,TRBV11-1,NA
CASRMGQASNEKLFF,TGTGCCAGCAGGATGGGACAGGCGAGTAATGAAAAACTGTTTTTT,TRBD1,TRBJ1-4,TRBV2,NA
CASSQDLRGQSGNTIYF,TGTGCCAGCAGCCAAGATCTGAGGGGACAGTCTGGAAACACCATATATTTT,TRBD1,TRBJ1-3,TRBV4-2,NA
CASSLRDSPNYGYTF,TGTGCCAGCAGTTTAAGGGACAGTCCTAACTATGGCTACACCTTC,TRBD1,TRBJ1-2,TRBV27,few
CASSQDVGTDTQYF,TGCGCCAGCAGCCAAGATGTCGGCACAGATACGCAGTATTTT,NA,TRBJ2-3,TRBV4-3,NA
CATSRGGGNEKLFF,TGTGCCACCAGCAGGGGAGGGGGGAATGAAAAACTGTTTTTT,NA,TRBJ1-4,TRBV15,NA
CATRKRATDYNTGELFF,TGTGCCACCCGAAAAAGGGCCACAGACTACAACACCGGGGAGCTGTTTTTT,NA,TRBJ2-2,TRBV27,NA
CASSYATGGNTEAFF,TGTGCCAGCAGTTACGCCACAGGGGGTAACACTGAAGCTTTCTTT,TRBD1,TRBJ1-1,TRBV6-5,NA
CASSLGGQGFYEQYF,TGCGCCAGCAGCTTGGGGGGACAGGGTTTCTACGAGCAGTACTTC,TRBD1,TRBJ2-7,TRBV5-1,NA
CATSRTGRSYEQYF,TGTGCCACCAGCAGGACAGGACGCTCCTACGAGCAGTACTTC,NA,TRBJ2-7,TRBV15,NA
CASTTGGGGNTEAFF,TGTGCCAGTACGACAGGGGGAGGTGGGAACACTGAAGCTTTCTTT,TRBD1,TRBJ1-1,TRBV19,few
CASILGEGIDTQYF,TGTGCCAGCATTCTGGGGGAGGGAATAGATACGCAGTATTTT,TRBD2,TRBJ2-3,TRBV2,NA
CASSQAGGSYEQYF,TGTGCCAGTAGTCAAGCAGGGGGATCCTACGAGCAGTACTTC,TRBD1,TRBJ2-7,TRBV19,NA
CASSPDRSSYEQYF,TGTGCCAGCAGCCCCGACAGGAGCTCCTACGAGCAGTACTTC,NA,TRBJ2-7,TRBV6-1,once
CASSFIHFGGAHGYTF,TGTGCCAGCAGTTTCATTCATTTTGGGGGCGCGCATGGCTACACCTTC,NA,TRBJ1-2,TRBV28,NA
CASSIPNRGGLRAGEQYF,TGTGCCAGTAGTATTCCGAACCGGGGGGGCCTTCGGGCAGGGGAGCAGTACTTC,TRBD2,TRBJ2-7,TRBV19,NA
CASSLGPGQGVLSEQYF,TGTGCCAGCAGCTTAGGCCCGGGACAGGGGGTGTTGAGTGAGCAGTACTTC,TRBD1,TRBJ2-7,TRBV11-2,NA
CASSPTGGRETQYF,TGTGCCAGTAGTCCCACAGGGGGTAGGGAGACCCAGTACTTC,TRBD1,TRBJ2-5,TRBV19,NA
CASSGGLAGDNEQFF,TGTGCCAGCAGCGGCGGACTAGCGGGGGACAATGAGCAGTTCTTC,TRBD2,TRBJ2-1,TRBV7-9,NA
CASSPTGANYEQYF,TGTGCCAGCTCACCGACAGGGGCAAACTACGAGCAGTACTTC,TRBD1,TRBJ2-7,TRBV18,NA
CASSLANFADTQYF,TGTGCCAGCAGCTTAGCTAACTTCGCAGATACGCAGTATTTT,NA,TRBJ2-3,TRBV7-9,NA
CASSLGTGGGAFF,TGTGCCAGCAGCTTGGGGACAGGCGGCGGAGCTTTCTTT,TRBD1,TRBJ1-1,TRBV5-6,NA
CASSVGDTNSPLHF,TGTGCCAGCAGCGTAGGGGACACGAATTCCCCCCTCCACTTT,NA,TRBJ1-6,TRBV9,NA
CASSRGLAFPQFF,TGTGCCAGCAGCCGAGGACTAGCTTTCCCTCAGTTCTTC,TRBD2,TRBJ2-1,TRBV6-5,NA
CASRTSLSPGANVLTF,TGTGCCAGTAGGACTAGCTTATCGCCTGGGGCCAACGTCCTGACTTTC,TRBD2,TRBJ2-6,TRBV25-1,NA
CASSRRTGGNYGYTF,TGCGCCAGCAGCCGGAGGACAGGGGGAAACTATGGCTACACCTTC,TRBD1,TRBJ1-2,TRBV4-3,NA
CASSFTYQETQYF,TGCGCCAGCAGCTTCACCTATCAAGAGACCCAGTACTTC,NA,TRBJ2-5,TRBV5-1,NA
CASSPATGSVAEAFF,TGTGCCAGCAGTCCGGCGACAGGGTCGGTGGCTGAAGCTTTCTTT,TRBD1,TRBJ1-1,TRBV7-2,NA
CASSQVHDNEKLFF,TGCGCCAGCAGCCAAGTACACGATAATGAAAAACTGTTTTTT,NA,TRBJ1-4,TRBV4-3,NA
CASSISRSGYTF,TGTGCCAGCAGCATAAGTCGGAGTGGCTACACCTTC,NA,TRBJ1-2,TRBV5-6,few
CATAAPYSNQPQHF,TGTGCCACCGCGGCACCTTATAGCAATCAGCCCCAGCATTTT,NA,TRBJ1-5,TRBV19,NA
CSVRGRNTEAFF,TGCAGCGTTAGGGGGCGGAACACTGAAGCTTTCTTT,TRBD1,TRBJ1-1,TRBV29-1,NA
CASSSTGGLDTQYF,TGTGCCAGCAGCTCGACAGGGGGGTTAGATACGCAGTATTTT,TRBD1,TRBJ2-3,TRBV7-3,NA
CASSIDGTGASYEQYF,TGTGCCAGTAGTATTGATGGGACAGGGGCATCCTACGAGCAGTACTTC,TRBD1,TRBJ2-7,TRBV19,NA
CASSIATIQYEQFF,TGTGCCAGTAGTATAGCCACGATCCAGTATGAGCAGTTCTTC,NA,TRBJ2-1,TRBV19,NA
CASSLGTGLHEQYF,TGTGCCAGCAGCTTAGGGACAGGGCTCCACGAGCAGTACTTC,TRBD1,TRBJ2-7,TRBV9,once
CASSPGQRSQYF,TGTGCCAGCAGCCCTGGACAGCGTTCACAGTATTTT,NA,TRBJ2-3,TRBV9,NA
CASSLGLASLLDTQYF,TGTGCCAGCAGCTTAGGACTAGCGTCTTTACTAGATACGCAGTATTTT,TRBD2,TRBJ2-3,TRBV7-8,NA
CASSLVGRGRPTEAFF,TGTGCCAGCAGCTTAGTCGGCAGGGGTCGGCCGACTGAAGCTTTCTTT,NA,TRBJ1-1,TRBV7-9,NA
CASSLGQNSPLHF,TGTGCCAGCAGCTTAGGTCAGAATTCACCCCTCCACTTT,NA,TRBJ1-6,TRBV7-2,NA
CASLGGYNQPQHF,TGTGCCAGCCTAGGGGGATACAATCAGCCCCAGCATTTT,NA,TRBJ1-5,TRBV19,NA
CASSHMGQTEGYTF,TGTGCCAGCAGCCACATGGGACAGACTGAGGGCTACACCTTC,TRBD1,TRBJ1-2,TRBV4-2,NA
CASSLAAPGGPHEQFF,TGCGCCAGCAGCTTGGCCGCTCCGGGAGGGCCTCATGAGCAGTTCTTC,TRBD2,TRBJ2-1,TRBV5-1,NA
CASSLEPSGNGENYEQYF,TGTGCCAGCAGCTTAGAACCTAGCGGGAATGGGGAAAACTACGAGCAGTACTTC,TRBD2,TRBJ2-7,TRBV7-6,NA
CASSVAGGSQETQYF,TGCGCCAGCAGTGTCGCAGGAGGTTCGCAAGAGACCCAGTACTTC,NA,TRBJ2-5,TRBV5-1,NA
CASRAGTKGAEQYF,TGTGCCAGCAGGGCCGGGACAAAAGGGGCCGAGCAGTACTTC,NA,TRBJ2-7,TRBV6-5,NA
CASSGSGGADTQYF,TGTGCCAGCAGTGGGAGCGGGGGTGCAGATACGCAGTATTTT,TRBD2,TRBJ2-3,TRBV2,NA
CASSSRQVAGAQETQYF,TGCGCCAGCAGCTCCCGCCAGGTAGCGGGGGCCCAAGAGACCCAGTACTTC,TRBD2,TRBJ2-5,TRBV4-1,NA
CASSLAMYRGIVSYEQYF,TGCGCCAGCAGCTTGGCTATGTACAGGGGAATAGTTTCCTACGAGCAGTACTTC,TRBD1,TRBJ2-7,TRBV5-1,NA
CASSESRARGDSPLHF,TGCGCCAGCAGTGAGTCGCGGGCCAGGGGAGATTCACCCCTCCACTTT,NA,TRBJ1-6,TRBV10-1,NA
CASSEWGPGTHTDTQYF,TGTGCCAGCAGTGAATGGGGCCCCGGGACTCACACAGATACGCAGTATTTT,NA,TRBJ2-3,TRBV25-1,NA
CASSRLPLGETQYF,TGCGCCAGCAGCCGACTTCCACTTGGGGAGACCCAGTACTTC,NA,TRBJ2-5,TRBV5-1,NA
CASSTTGQGYGYTF,TGCGCCAGCAGCACCACGGGACAGGGATATGGCTACACCTTC,TRBD1,TRBJ1-2,TRBV5-1,NA
CASSPTPSSYNEQFF,TGTGCCAGCAGTCCGACTCCCAGCTCCTACAATGAGCAGTTCTTC,NA,TRBJ2-1,TRBV6-1,NA
CASSVVSGVGANVLTF,TGTGCCAGCAGCGTAGTTTCCGGGGTAGGGGCCAACGTCCTGACTTTC,NA,TRBJ2-6,TRBV9,NA
CASSSRTGSSYEQYF,TGTGCCAGCAGTTCACGGACAGGGAGCTCCTACGAGCAGTACTTC,TRBD1,TRBJ2-7,TRBV27,NA